This T cell receptor beta chain was identified in a study of beta chain features in type 1 diabetes. General study results and limits: cDNA-based reads could over-represent cells with high TCR expression.

V lost 0 bases and J 5 bases, leaving 18 bases between the germline ends. Germline V gene sequence: CDR1 SGHRS, CDR2 YFSETQ. This CDR3 is built from 17 residues. The sequenced template was cDNA made from the entire isolated RNA. Approximately 3.4 million reads, on average, came from each naive, central memory and regulatory T cell sample. Clones were sequenced by immunoSEQ multiplex PCR, and TCRdb holds only the in-frame ones, with some missing. In the table there are 900,000 or so clones, roughly a sixth of which are singletons. This clone was counted only a few times. Its antigen is not known. This chain connects TRBV5-1 to TRBJ2-1; the D call may be TRBD1 or TRBD2 (5 bases each). The source material was naive CD4+ T cells from blood. The origin of this receptor is a woman between 18 and 29 years old in good health. The CDR3 DNA reads TGCGCCAGCAGCTTGGGACTTACCGGGACCCCCAACAATGAGCAGTTCTTC. Translating it yields CASSLGLTGTPNNEQFF.